The clone carrying this T cell receptor beta chain has ten or more counts. Its antigen is unknown. Different DNA sequences within this sample yield the same CDR3. These data belong to a study of beta chain features in type 1 diabetes. Findings of the study overall: Moderate but significant shortening of TCRB CDR3s was recorded in all four CD4+ subsets from Type 1 diabetes patients.

Isolated RNA was reverse transcribed in full, so expressed TCRB transcripts were sequenced. Data came from immunoSEQ multiplex PCR; TCRdb stores just in-frame clones and leaves some out. The table includes about 150,000 clones, over 8.5% detected once. In total, each donor contributed a single heparinised blood draw that averaged around 100 mL. Sorting gave populations that all exceeded 98% purity. V dropped 7 bases and J dropped 1 base, with 10 bases sitting between them. Germline loops: CDR1 SGHTA, CDR2 FQGNSA. This CDR3 spans 13 amino acids. Sequencing input: central memory CD4+ T cells from blood. The sequence derives from a man between 18 and 29 years old in good health. The rearrangement links TRBV7-2 to TRBJ2-5; the D gene is possibly TRBD2 (5 bases). The CDR3 is CASNRGLQETQYF. As DNA, the CDR3 is TGTGCCAGCAACCGGGGTCTCCAAGAGACCCAGTACTTC.